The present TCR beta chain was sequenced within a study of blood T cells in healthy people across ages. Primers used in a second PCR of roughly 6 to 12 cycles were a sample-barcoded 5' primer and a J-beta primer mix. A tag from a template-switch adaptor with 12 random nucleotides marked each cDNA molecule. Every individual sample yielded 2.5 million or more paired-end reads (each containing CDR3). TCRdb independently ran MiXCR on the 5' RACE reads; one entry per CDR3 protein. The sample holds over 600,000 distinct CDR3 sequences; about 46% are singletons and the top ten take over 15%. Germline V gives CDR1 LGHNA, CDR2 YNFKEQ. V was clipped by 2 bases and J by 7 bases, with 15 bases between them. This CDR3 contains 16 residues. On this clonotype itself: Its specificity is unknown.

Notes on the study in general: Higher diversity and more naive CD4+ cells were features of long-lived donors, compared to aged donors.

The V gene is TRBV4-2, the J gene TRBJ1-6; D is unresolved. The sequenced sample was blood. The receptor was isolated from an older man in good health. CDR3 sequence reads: CASSQPPGRANSPLHF. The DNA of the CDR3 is TGTGCCAGCAGCCAACCCCCAGGACGGGCCAATTCACCCCTCCACTTT.